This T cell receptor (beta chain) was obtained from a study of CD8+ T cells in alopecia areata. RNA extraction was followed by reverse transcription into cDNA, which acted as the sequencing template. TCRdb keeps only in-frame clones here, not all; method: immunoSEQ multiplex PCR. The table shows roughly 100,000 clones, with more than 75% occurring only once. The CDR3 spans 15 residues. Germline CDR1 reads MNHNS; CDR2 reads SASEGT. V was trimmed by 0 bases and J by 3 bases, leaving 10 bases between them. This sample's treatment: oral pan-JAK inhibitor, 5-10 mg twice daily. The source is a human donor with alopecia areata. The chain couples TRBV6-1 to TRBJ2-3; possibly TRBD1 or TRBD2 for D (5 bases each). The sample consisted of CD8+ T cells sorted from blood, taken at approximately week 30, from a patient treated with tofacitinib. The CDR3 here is CASSEAEGQTDTQYF. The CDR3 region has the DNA TGTGCCAGCAGTGAAGCAGAGGGGCAGACAGATACGCAGTATTTT.